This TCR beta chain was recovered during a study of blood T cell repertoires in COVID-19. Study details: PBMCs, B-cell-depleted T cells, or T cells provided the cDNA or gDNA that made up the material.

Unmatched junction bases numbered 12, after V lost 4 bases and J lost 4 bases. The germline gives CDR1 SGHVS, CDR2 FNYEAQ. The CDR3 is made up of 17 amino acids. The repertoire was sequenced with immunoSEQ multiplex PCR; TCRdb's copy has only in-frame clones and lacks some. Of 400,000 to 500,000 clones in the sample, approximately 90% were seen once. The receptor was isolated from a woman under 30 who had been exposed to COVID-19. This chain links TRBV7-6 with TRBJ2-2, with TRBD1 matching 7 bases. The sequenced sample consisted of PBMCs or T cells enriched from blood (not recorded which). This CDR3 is CASSSTPDRRGTGELFF. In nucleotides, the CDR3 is TGTGCCAGCAGCTCGACCCCGGACAGGAGAGGCACCGGGGAGCTGTTTTTT.